These 9 T cell receptor beta chains were sequenced from one sample in a study of shared clonotypes between healthy human individuals. TCRdb's copy holds only in-frame clones and misses some; the assay was immunoSEQ multiplex PCR. The sample carries around 2.5 million clones, 93% recorded once. The sequenced sample consisted of naive CD4+ T cells from PBMCs. Subset: CD45RA+ positively selected. These receptors were collected from a man aged 18 to 30 in good health. Some clones in this sample may be carry-over from other donors' samples.

This sequence joins TRBV5-5 and TRBJ1-1, with a tentative D call TRBD1 (5 bases). Germline CDR1 reads SGHKS; CDR2 reads YYEKEE (reference sequence). V lost 0 bases, J lost 0 bases, and 15 bases lay in between. This CDR3 contains 17 residues. The CDR3 region has the DNA TGTGCCAGCAGCTTGGCCAGGGAGCGAACCCTGAACACTGAAGCTTTCTTT. Translated, it gives CASSLARERTLNTEAFF.

Turning to this clone: This sample includes further DNA sequences coding for the same CDR3. The gene calls are TRBV28 and TRBJ1-6; D unresolved. The V and J ends lost 2 bases and 9 bases respectively, with 5 bases between them. The V gene's germline CDR1 is MDHEN and CDR2 SYDVKM. CDR3 size: 12 residues. CDR3 residues: CASSLLGSPLHF. As DNA, the CDR3 is TGTGCCAGCAGTTTACTGGGTTCACCCCTCCACTTT.

This chain uses TRBV5-6 with TRBJ1-6, with D unclear. The CDR3 is 13 residues long. CDR1 and CDR2 (germline): SGHDT, YYEEEE. Trimming pared 0 bases from V and 10 bases from J, leaving 8 bases between. The CDR3 is CASSLERVSPLHF. In DNA, the CDR3 is TGTGCCAGCAGCTTGGAAAGGGTATCACCCCTCCACTTT.

The J gene is TRBJ2-2, the V gene TRBV5-1; 8 positions match TRBD1. This CDR3 comprises 16 residues. The junction had 9 bases not matched to a gene; V was cut back by 4 bases and J by 4 bases. Germline V CDR1 and CDR2: SGHRS, YFSETQ. The CDR3 sequence: CASSADRGAGTGELFF. As DNA, the CDR3 is TGCGCCAGCAGCGCCGACAGGGGCGCCGGCACCGGGGAGCTGTTTTTT.

The J gene is TRBJ2-1, the V gene TRBV15; TRBD1 matches at 8 bases. The CDR3 covers 15 residues. With 5 bases clipped from V and 4 bases from J, the junction kept 7 bases outside the gene matches. CDR1 LNHNV and CDR2 YYDKDF come from the germline V gene (reference sequence). The CDR3 reads CATSGWTGLYNEQFF. The CDR3 bases are TGTGCCACCAGCGGCTGGACAGGGCTGTACAATGAGCAGTTCTTC.

The CDR3 region has the DNA TGTGCCAGCAGCTTTAACCGGGAGTACTACGAGCAGTACTTC. This sequence encodes CASSFNREYYEQYF. The chain has TRBV7-3 and TRBJ2-7; tentative D call: TRBD2 (6 bases). V lost 3 bases and J 3 bases, leaving 12 bases between the germline ends. The CDR3 loop spans 14 amino acids. In germline, CDR1 is SGHTA, CDR2 FQGTGA.

This chain joins TRBV29-1 and TRBJ1-3; D perhaps matches TRBD1 (5 bases). With 6 bases removed from V and 2 bases from J, the gap between germline ends came to 20 bases. The germline gives CDR1 SQVTM, CDR2 ANQGSEA. CDR3 length: 16 amino acids. CDR3 in DNA: TGCAGCGTCGGGACCCAAGCTGACAGAACTGGAAACACCATATATTTT. Translated: CSVGTQADRTGNTIYF.

The rearrangement links TRBV5-1 to TRBJ2-2; D possibly matches TRBD1 or TRBD2 (5 bases each). The V end was cut by 1 base, the J end by 5 bases, with 15 bases between. This CDR3 contains 16 residues. Looked up from germline, CDR1 is SGHRS and CDR2 is YFSETQ. The CDR3 protein is CASSLQRGGGTGELFF. CDR3 nucleotides: TGCGCCAGCAGCTTGCAACGAGGTGGGGGTACCGGGGAGCTGTTTTTT.

This clone appeared a few times. The genes are TRBV28 and TRBJ1-2; D uncertain. Per germline, CDR1 MDHEN and CDR2 SYDVKM. The ends were cut back, 3 bases at V and 3 bases at J, with 14 bases in the middle. The CDR3 is made up of 15 amino acids. CDR3 bases: TGTGCCAGCAGTTTCCTTCGTAGGACGGACTATGGCTACACCTTC. Its protein product is CASSFLRRTDYGYTF.